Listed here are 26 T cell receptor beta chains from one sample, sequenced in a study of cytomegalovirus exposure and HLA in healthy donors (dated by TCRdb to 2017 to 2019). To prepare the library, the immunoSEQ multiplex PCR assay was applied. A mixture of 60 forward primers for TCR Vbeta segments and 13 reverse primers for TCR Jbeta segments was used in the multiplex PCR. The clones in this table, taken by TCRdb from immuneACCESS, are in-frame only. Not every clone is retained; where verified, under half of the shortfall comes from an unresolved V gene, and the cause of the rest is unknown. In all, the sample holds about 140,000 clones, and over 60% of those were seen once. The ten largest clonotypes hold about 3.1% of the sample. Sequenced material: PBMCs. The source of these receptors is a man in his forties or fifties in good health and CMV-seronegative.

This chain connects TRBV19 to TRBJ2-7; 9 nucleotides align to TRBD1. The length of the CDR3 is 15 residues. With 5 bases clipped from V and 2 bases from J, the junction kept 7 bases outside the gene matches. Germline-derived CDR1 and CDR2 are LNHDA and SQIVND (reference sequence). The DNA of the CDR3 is TGTGCCAGTAGTCCATATGGACAGGGGACCTACGAGCAGTACTTC. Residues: CASSPYGQGTYEQYF.

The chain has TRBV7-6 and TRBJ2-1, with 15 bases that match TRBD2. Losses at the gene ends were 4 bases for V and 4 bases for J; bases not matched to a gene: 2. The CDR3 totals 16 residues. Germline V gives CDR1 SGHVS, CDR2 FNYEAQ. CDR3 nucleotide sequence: TGTGCCAGCAGCTGGGGACTAGCGGGGGGATACAATGAGCAGTTCTTC. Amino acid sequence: CASSWGLAGGYNEQFF.

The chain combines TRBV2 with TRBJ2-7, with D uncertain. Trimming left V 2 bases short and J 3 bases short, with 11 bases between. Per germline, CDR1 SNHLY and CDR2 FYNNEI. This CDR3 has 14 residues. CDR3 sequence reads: CASSERLGHYEQYF. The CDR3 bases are TGTGCCAGCAGTGAAAGGCTAGGTCACTACGAGCAGTACTTC.

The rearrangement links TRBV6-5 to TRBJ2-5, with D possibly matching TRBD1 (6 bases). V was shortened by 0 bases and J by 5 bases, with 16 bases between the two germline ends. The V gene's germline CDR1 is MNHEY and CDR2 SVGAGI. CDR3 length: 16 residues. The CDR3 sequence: CASSYSTGTQGETQYF. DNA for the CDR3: TGTGCCAGCAGTTACTCGACGGGGACCCAGGGGGAGACCCAGTACTTC.

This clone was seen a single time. The CDR3 coding sequence is TGTGCCAGCAGCACGCGGGACAGGGCTGGAAACACCATATATTTT. It yields the protein CASSTRDRAGNTIYF. The rearrangement joins TRBV7-3 to TRBJ1-3; 9 nucleotides line up with TRBD1. The V and J ends lost 5 bases and 2 bases, in that order; junction bases with no gene match: 4. Per germline, CDR1 SGHTA and CDR2 FQGTGA. The CDR3 length is 15 residues.

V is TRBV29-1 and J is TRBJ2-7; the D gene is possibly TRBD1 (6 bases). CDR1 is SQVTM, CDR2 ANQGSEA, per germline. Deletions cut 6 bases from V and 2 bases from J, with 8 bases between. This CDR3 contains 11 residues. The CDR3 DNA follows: TGCAGCGTCCGGACAGCCTACGAGCAGTACTTC. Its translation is CSVRTAYEQYF.

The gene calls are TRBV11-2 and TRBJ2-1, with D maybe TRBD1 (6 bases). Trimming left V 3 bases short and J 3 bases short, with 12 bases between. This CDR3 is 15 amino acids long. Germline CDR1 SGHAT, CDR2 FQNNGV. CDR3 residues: CASSFSTGFYNEQFF. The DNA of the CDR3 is TGTGCCAGCAGCTTTTCGACAGGCTTCTACAATGAGCAGTTCTTC.

The CDR3 loop is CASSQTTTTYEQYF. CDR3 in DNA: TGCGCCAGCAGCCAGACGACGACTACCTACGAGCAGTACTTC. The chain combines TRBV4-3 with TRBJ2-7; D is possibly TRBD2 (5 bases). Deletions cut 3 bases from V and 2 bases from J, with 11 bases between. Germline CDR1 is LGHNA and CDR2 is YSLEER. The CDR3 is made up of 14 amino acids.

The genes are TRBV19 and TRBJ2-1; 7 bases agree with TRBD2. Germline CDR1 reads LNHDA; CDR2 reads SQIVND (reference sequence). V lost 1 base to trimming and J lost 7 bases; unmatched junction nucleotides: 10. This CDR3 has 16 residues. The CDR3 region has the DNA TGTGCCAGTAGTATAGGTGGGAGGGCCCTGGGGAATGAGCAGTTCTTC. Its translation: CASSIGGRALGNEQFF. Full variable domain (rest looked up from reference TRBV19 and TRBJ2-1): DGGITQSPKYLFRKEGQNVTLSCEQNLNHDAMYWYRQDPGQGLRLIYYSQIVNDFQKGDIAEGYSVSREKKESFPLTVTSAQKNPTAFYLCASSIGGRALGNEQFFGPGTRLTVL.

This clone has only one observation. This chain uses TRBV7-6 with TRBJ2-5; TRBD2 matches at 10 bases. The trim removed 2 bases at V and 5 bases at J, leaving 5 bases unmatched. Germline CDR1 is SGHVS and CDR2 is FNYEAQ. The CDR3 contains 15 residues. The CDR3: CASSLRAGGPETQYF. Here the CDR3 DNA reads TGTGCCAGCAGCTTAAGAGCGGGGGGGCCTGAGACCCAGTACTTC.

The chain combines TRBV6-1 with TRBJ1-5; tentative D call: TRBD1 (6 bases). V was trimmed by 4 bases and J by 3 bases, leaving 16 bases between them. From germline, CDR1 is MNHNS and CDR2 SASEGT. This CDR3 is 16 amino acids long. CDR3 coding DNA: TGTGCCAGCAGTGGGGACATGCAAACCTTCAATCAGCCCCAGCATTTT. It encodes CASSGDMQTFNQPQHF.

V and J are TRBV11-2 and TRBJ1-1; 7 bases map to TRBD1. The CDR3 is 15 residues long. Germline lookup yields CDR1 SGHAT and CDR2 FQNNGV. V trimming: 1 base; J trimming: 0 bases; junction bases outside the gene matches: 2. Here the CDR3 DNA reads TGTGCCAGCAGCTTAGGGCAGGGGGTGAACACTGAAGCTTTCTTT. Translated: CASSLGQGVNTEAFF.

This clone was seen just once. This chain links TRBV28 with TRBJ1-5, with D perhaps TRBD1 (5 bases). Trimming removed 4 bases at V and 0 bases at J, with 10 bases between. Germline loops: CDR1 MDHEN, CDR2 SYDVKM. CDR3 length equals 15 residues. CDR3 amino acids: CASSSPQGSNQPQHF. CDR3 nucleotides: TGTGCCAGCAGTTCCCCGCAGGGTAGCAATCAGCCCCAGCATTTT. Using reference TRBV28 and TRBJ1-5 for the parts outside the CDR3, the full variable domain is DVKVTQSSRYLVKRTGEKVFLECVQDMDHENMFWYRQDPGLGLRLIYFSYDVKMKEKGDIPEGYSVSREKKERFSLILESASTNQTSMYLCASSSPQGSNQPQHFGDGTRLSIL.

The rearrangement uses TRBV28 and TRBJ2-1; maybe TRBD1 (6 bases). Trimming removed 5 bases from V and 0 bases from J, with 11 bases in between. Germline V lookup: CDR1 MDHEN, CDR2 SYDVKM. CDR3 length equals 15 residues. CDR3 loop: CASSQQGTSYNEQFF. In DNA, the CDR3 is TGTGCCAGCAGTCAACAGGGTACCTCCTACAATGAGCAGTTCTTC.

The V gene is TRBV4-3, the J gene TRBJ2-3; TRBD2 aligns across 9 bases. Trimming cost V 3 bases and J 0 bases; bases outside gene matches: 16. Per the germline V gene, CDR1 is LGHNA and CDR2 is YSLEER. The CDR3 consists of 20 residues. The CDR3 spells CASSHRFRLADTSSTDTQYF. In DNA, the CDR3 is TGCGCCAGCAGCCACCGATTTCGACTAGCGGATACTTCTAGCACAGATACGCAGTATTTT.

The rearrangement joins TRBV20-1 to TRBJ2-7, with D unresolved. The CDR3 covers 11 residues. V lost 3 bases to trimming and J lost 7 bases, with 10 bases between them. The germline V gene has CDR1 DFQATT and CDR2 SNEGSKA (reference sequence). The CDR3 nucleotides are TGCAGTGCTAGGTTAGGCGGAGAGCAGTACTTC. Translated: CSARLGGEQYF.

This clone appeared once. CDR3 nucleotides: TGTGCCAGCAGCGTAGATGGTAGCGGGGGGGCTAGCACAGATACGCAGTATTTT. This translates into CASSVDGSGGASTDTQYF. The V and J genes are TRBV9 and TRBJ2-3, with 11 bases that match TRBD2. J was trimmed by 0 bases and V by 0 bases; bases with no gene match: 6. The CDR3 sequence is 18 residues long. CDR1 is SGDLS and CDR2 is YYNGEE in the germline V gene.

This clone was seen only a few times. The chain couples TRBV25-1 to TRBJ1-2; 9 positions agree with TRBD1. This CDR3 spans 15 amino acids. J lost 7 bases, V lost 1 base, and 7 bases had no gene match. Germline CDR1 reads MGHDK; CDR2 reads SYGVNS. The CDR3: CASSESGDRVVGYTF. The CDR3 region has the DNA TGTGCCAGCAGTGAATCGGGGGACAGGGTGGTTGGCTACACCTTC.

The CDR3 loop reads CASSVGDISSYEQYF. CDR3 nucleotides: TGTGCCAGCAGCGTAGGGGACATAAGCTCCTACGAGCAGTACTTC. V and J are TRBV9 and TRBJ2-7, with D maybe TRBD1 (6 bases). The germline V and J ends were trimmed by 0 bases and 0 bases, with 10 bases remaining between them. The length of the CDR3 is 15 residues. Germline assignment: CDR1 SGDLS and CDR2 YYNGEE.

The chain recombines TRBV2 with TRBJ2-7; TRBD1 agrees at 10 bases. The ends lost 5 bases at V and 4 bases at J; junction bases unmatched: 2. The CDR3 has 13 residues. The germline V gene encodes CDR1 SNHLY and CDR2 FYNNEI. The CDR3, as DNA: TGTGCCAGCAGTCGGACAGGGGGATACGAGCAGTACTTC. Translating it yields CASSRTGGYEQYF.

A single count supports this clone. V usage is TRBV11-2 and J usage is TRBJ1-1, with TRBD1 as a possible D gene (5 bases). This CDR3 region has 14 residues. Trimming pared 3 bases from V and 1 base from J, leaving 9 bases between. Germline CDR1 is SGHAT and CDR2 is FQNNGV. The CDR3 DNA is TGTGCCAGCAGCTTCGCGGGGGGGAACACTGAAGCTTTCTTT. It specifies CASSFAGGNTEAFF.

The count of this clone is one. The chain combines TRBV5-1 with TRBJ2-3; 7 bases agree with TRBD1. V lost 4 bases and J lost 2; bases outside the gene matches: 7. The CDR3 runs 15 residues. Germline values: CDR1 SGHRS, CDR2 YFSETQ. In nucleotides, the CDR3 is TGCGCCAGCAGCCTACTCGGACAGGACACAGATACGCAGTATTTT. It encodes CASSLLGQDTDTQYF.

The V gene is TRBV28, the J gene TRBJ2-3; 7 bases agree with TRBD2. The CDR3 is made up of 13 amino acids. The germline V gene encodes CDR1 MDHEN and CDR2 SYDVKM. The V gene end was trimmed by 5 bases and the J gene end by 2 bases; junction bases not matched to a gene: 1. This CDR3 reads CASSSGDTDTQYF. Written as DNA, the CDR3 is TGTGCCAGCAGTAGCGGGGACACAGATACGCAGTATTTT.

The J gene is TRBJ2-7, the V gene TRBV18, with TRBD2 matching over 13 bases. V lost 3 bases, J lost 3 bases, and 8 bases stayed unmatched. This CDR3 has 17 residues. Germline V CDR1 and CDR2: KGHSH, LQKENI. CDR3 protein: CASSPTRRTSGSYEQYF. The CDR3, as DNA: TGTGCCAGCTCACCCACACGGAGGACTAGCGGGAGCTACGAGCAGTACTTC.

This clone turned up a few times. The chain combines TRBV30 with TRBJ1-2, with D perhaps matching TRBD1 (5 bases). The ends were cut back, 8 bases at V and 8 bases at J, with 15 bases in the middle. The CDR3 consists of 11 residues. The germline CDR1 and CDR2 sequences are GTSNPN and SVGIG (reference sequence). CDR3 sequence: CAGRGEVGYTF. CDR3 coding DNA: TGTGCCGGCCGGGGGGAGGTAGGCTACACCTTC.

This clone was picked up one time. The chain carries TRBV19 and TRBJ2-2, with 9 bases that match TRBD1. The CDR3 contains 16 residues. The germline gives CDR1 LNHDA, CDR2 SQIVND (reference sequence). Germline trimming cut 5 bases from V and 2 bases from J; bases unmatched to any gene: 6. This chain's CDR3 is CASSPRTGANTGELFF. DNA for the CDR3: TGTGCCAGTAGTCCCCGGACAGGGGCAAACACCGGGGAGCTGTTTTTT. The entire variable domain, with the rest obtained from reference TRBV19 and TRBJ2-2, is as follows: DGGITQSPKYLFRKEGQNVTLSCEQNLNHDAMYWYRQDPGQGLRLIYYSQIVNDFQKGDIAEGYSVSREKKESFPLTVTSAQKNPTAFYLCASSPRTGANTGELFFGEGSRLTVL.